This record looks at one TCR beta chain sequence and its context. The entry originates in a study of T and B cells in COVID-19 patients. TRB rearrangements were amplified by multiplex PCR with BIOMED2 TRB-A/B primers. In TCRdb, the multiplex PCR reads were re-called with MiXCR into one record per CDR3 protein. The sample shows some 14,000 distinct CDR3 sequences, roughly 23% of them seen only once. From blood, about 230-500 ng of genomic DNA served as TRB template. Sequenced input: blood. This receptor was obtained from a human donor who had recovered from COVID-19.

The CDR3: CASSYTRLAGRTGELFF. The CDR3 DNA is TGTGCCAGCAGTTACACGCGACTAGCGGGGAGGACCGGGGAGCTGTTTTTT. The chain has TRBV6-5 and TRBJ2-2; 11 bases are a match to TRBD2. The CDR3 has 17 amino acids. The junction had 7 bases not matched to a gene; V was cut back by 2 bases and J by 5 bases. The germline V gene has CDR1 MNHEY and CDR2 SVGAGI.